The next 27 T cell receptor beta chains were all read from a single sample in a study of shared clonotypes between healthy human individuals. CD45RO-negative cells were positively selected for CCR7, leaving out terminally differentiated effector memory CD45RA+ cells. Using immunoSEQ multiplex PCR, the repertoire was profiled, and TCRdb retains in-frame clones only, with some absent. Of approximately 740,000 clones in the sample, around 92% were seen once. Source material: naive CD8+ T cells sorted from blood. These receptors were taken from a man aged 30 to 45 in good health.

The chain combines TRBV27 with TRBJ1-5; 10 bases are shared with TRBD1. V was pared by 5 bases and J by 4 bases, with 8 bases of the junction left unmatched. The CDR3 has 16 residues. Germline V gives CDR1 MNHEY, CDR2 SMNVEV (reference sequence). CDR3: CASSRDRTGGNQPQHF. CDR3 DNA sequence: TGTGCCAGCAGTCGTGACAGGACAGGGGGGAATCAGCCCCAGCATTTT.

V and J are TRBV5-5 and TRBJ2-3; the D gene could be TRBD1 or TRBD2 (7 bases each). Per germline, CDR1 SGHKS and CDR2 YYEKEE (reference sequence). V lost 4 bases and J lost 2, with 14 bases in between. CDR3 size: 15 residues. The CDR3 loop is CASSPGGTITDTQYF. CDR3 in DNA: TGTGCCAGCAGCCCAGGGGGGACTATCACAGATACGCAGTATTTT.

This sequence joins TRBV27 and TRBJ2-1, with TRBD2 matching over 11 bases. The germline V gene encodes CDR1 MNHEY and CDR2 SMNVEV (reference sequence). The ends lost 5 bases at V and 6 bases at J; junction bases unmatched: 18. The CDR3 is 19 amino acids. Written as DNA, the CDR3 is TGTGCCAGCAGTCCGGAAGTAGCGGGAGGGCCGCTAATACGCAATGAGCAGTTCTTC. It encodes CASSPEVAGGPLIRNEQFF.

The chain combines TRBV27 with TRBJ1-5; the match to TRBD1 covers 8 bases. Per germline, CDR1 MNHEY and CDR2 SMNVEV (reference sequence). This CDR3 is 15 amino acids long. V lost 2 bases to trimming and J lost 4 bases; unmatched junction nucleotides: 4. DNA for the CDR3: TGTGCCAGCAGTTTAGGACAGGGTGTTAATCAGCCCCAGCATTTT. Protein sequence: CASSLGQGVNQPQHF.

The rearrangement uses TRBV13 and TRBJ2-3; weak D call: TRBD1 (5 bases). The CDR3 loop spans 16 amino acids. The V gene's germline CDR1 is PRHDT and CDR2 FYEKMQ (reference sequence). Trimming stripped 0 bases from V and 2 bases from J, with 12 bases between. The CDR3 DNA is TGTGCCAGCAGCTTAGGAGGGGTATCGTACACAGATACGCAGTATTTT. It encodes CASSLGGVSYTDTQYF.

The chain uses TRBV7-9 and TRBJ2-7; perhaps TRBD1 as D (6 bases). Trimming left V 5 bases short and J 2 bases short, with 10 bases between. Germline values: CDR1 SEHNR, CDR2 FQNEAQ (reference sequence). CDR3 length equals 13 residues. This CDR3 is CASSPWTAYEQYF. The CDR3 DNA sequence: TGTGCCAGCAGCCCCTGGACAGCCTACGAGCAGTACTTC.

This clone was counted at least ten times. Here the CDR3 DNA reads TGTGCCAGCAGCTCTACAGGAGGGTGGACCGGGGAGCTGTTTTTT. Its protein is CASSSTGGWTGELFF. The chain couples TRBV7-8 to TRBJ2-2; D perhaps matches TRBD2 (6 bases). Trimming left V 4 bases short and J 5 bases short, with 14 bases between. In germline, CDR1 is SGHVS, CDR2 FQNEAQ. The CDR3 loop spans 15 amino acids.

The chain links TRBV2 to TRBJ2-2, with 8 positions matching TRBD2. J lost 4 bases, V lost 4 bases, and 8 bases had no gene match. From germline, CDR1 is SNHLY and CDR2 FYNNEI. CDR3 length: 16 residues. The CDR3 spells CASSAATSDSTGELFF. The CDR3 DNA sequence: TGTGCCAGCAGTGCGGCGACTAGCGATAGCACCGGGGAGCTGTTTTTT.

This clone was detected once. The rearrangement joins TRBV7-9 to TRBJ2-6, with 7 bases fitting TRBD2. The V and J ends lost 8 bases and 3 bases, in that order; junction bases with no gene match: 7. The CDR3 is made up of 15 amino acids. CDR1 is SEHNR, CDR2 FQNEAQ, per germline (reference sequence). The CDR3 region has the DNA TGTGCCAGCGTTGCGGGAGATTTTGGGGCCAACGTCCTGACTTTC. Protein product: CASVAGDFGANVLTF.

The chain joins TRBV4-3 to TRBJ1-1; 8 nucleotides agree with TRBD1. Germline-derived CDR1 and CDR2 are LGHNA and YSLEER. The CDR3 covers 15 residues. Trimming cost V 0 bases and J 4 bases; bases outside gene matches: 4. In DNA form, the CDR3 reads TGCGCCAGCAGCCAAGAGGACAGGGAGAGCACTGAAGCTTTCTTT. This codes for CASSQEDRESTEAFF.

The V and J genes are TRBV7-2 and TRBJ2-3, with TRBD1 identical over 8 bases. From germline, CDR1 is SGHTA and CDR2 FQGNSA. V shed 1 base and J 4 bases; nucleotides not matched to a gene: 4. This CDR3 spans 15 amino acids. The CDR3 region is CASSLVQGAADTQYF. Written as DNA, the CDR3 is TGTGCCAGCAGCTTAGTTCAGGGGGCGGCAGATACGCAGTATTTT.

The rearrangement joins TRBV7-9 to TRBJ1-5, with a weak D call TRBD1 (6 bases). Germline values: CDR1 SEHNR, CDR2 FQNEAQ (reference sequence). V lost 5 bases and J lost 9, with 20 bases in between. The CDR3 loop spans 15 amino acids. The DNA of the CDR3 is TGTGCCAGCAGCGATGACCGGGACGGGGGCCGGCCCCAGCATTTT. Protein sequence: CASSDDRDGGRPQHF.

This rearrangement joins TRBV5-5 to TRBJ2-7, with 9 bases lining up with TRBD2. CDR1 and CDR2 from the germline V gene are SGHKS and YYEKEE (reference sequence). The CDR3 extends over 15 amino acids. V shed 0 bases and J 4 bases; nucleotides not matched to a gene: 5. CDR3 coding DNA: TGTGCCAGCAGCTTGGCTGGCGGGAGGGGATACGAGCAGTACTTC. This translates into CASSLAGGRGYEQYF.

The gene calls are TRBV6-5 and TRBJ2-7, with 7 bases that match TRBD2. CDR3 length equals 15 residues. V trimming: 6 bases; J trimming: 0 bases; junction bases outside the gene matches: 8. The germline gives CDR1 MNHEY, CDR2 SVGAGI. The CDR3 loop is CASSPRDYSSYEQYF. DNA of the CDR3: TGTGCCAGCAGCCCCCGGGACTACAGCTCCTACGAGCAGTACTTC.

This clone came up a few times. The chain carries TRBV28 and TRBJ1-5, with 7 bases lining up with TRBD1. Trimming at V came to 8 bases and at J to 7 bases, leaving 17 bases not matched to a gene. The CDR3 contains 16 residues. From germline, CDR1 is MDHEN and CDR2 SYDVKM. CDR3 protein: CASGRRRQGRIQPQHF. Here the CDR3 DNA reads TGTGCCAGCGGGCGGCGACGACAGGGAAGAATCCAGCCCCAGCATTTT.

The CDR3 loop is CASSGRGGRGQPQHF. The CDR3 coding sequence is TGTGCCAGCAGTGGGAGGGGGGGTCGCGGTCAGCCCCAGCATTTT. The J gene is TRBJ1-5, the V gene TRBV27, with D perhaps matching TRBD1 (6 bases). The germline V gene encodes CDR1 MNHEY and CDR2 SMNVEV (reference sequence). This CDR3 has 15 amino acids. With 5 bases removed from V and 6 bases from J, the gap between germline ends came to 17 bases.

V and J are TRBV11-2 and TRBJ1-1, with a tentative D call TRBD1 (6 bases). CDR3 length: 17 residues. CDR1 and CDR2 (germline): SGHAT, FQNNGV. The V end was cut by 5 bases, the J end by 0 bases, with 19 bases between. The CDR3 DNA reads as TGTGCCAGCAGCCACGACTTCATAGGGGGGATGAACACTGAAGCTTTCTTT. It encodes CASSHDFIGGMNTEAFF. The variable domain in full, with the rest retrieved from reference TRBV11-2 and TRBJ1-1, is EAGVAQSPRYKIIEKRQSVAFWCNPISGHATLYWYQQILGQGPKLLIQFQNNGVVDDSQLPKDRFSAERLKGVDSTLKIQPAKLEDSAVYLCASSHDFIGGMNTEAFFGQGTRLTVV.

The chain recombines TRBV14 with TRBJ2-7; tentatively, D is TRBD2 (5 bases). Germline V gene data show CDR1 as SGHDN and CDR2 as FVKESK. The CDR3 sequence is 15 residues long. V lost 0 bases, J lost 1 base, and 10 bases lay in between. The CDR3 DNA reads TGTGCCAGCAGCCAAGATCGAGGGCTGTCCTACGAGCAGTACTTC. It specifies CASSQDRGLSYEQYF.

The V call is TRBV7-9, the J call TRBJ2-4, with 8 bases that match TRBD2. The ends lost 0 bases at V and 8 bases at J; junction bases unmatched: 6. Germline V CDR1 and CDR2: SEHNR, FQNEAQ (reference sequence). The CDR3 has 15 residues. The CDR3 DNA reads as TGTGCCAGCAGCTTAGCGGGACTAGGACTTGACATTCAGTACTTC. This sequence encodes CASSLAGLGLDIQYF. Full variable domain (rest looked up from reference TRBV7-9 and TRBJ2-4): DTGVSQNPRHKITKRGQNVTFRCDPISEHNRLYWYRQTLGQGPEFLTYFQNEAQLEKSRLLSDRFSAERPKGSFSTLEIQRTEQGDSAMYLCASSLAGLGLDIQYFGAGTRLSVL.

Here the CDR3 reads CASSLAQGFYEQYF. The CDR3 region has the DNA TGCGCCAGCAGCTTGGCCCAGGGGTTCTACGAGCAGTACTTC. The chain uses TRBV5-1 and TRBJ2-7; D is possibly TRBD1 (6 bases). CDR3 length: 14 amino acids. The germline gives CDR1 SGHRS, CDR2 YFSETQ. Trimming removed 0 bases at V and 3 bases at J, with 10 bases between.

The rearrangement uses TRBV9 and TRBJ2-7, with D possibly matching TRBD2 (6 bases). With 0 bases removed from V and 3 bases from J, the gap between germline ends came to 13 bases. The CDR3 sequence is 15 residues long. Germline V gene data show CDR1 as SGDLS and CDR2 as YYNGEE. Here the CDR3 DNA reads TGTGCCAGCAGCGTAGGAGGCGGGAACCACTACGAGCAGTACTTC. It translates to CASSVGGGNHYEQYF.

V and J are TRBV5-5 and TRBJ2-7; the D gene could be TRBD1 or TRBD2 (5 bases each). Trimming shortened V by 1 base and J by 2 bases, and 7 bases separated the two germline ends. CDR1 and CDR2 from the germline V gene are SGHKS and YYEKEE (reference sequence). There are 13 residues in the CDR3. CDR3 loop: CASSLWGPYEQYF. For the CDR3, the DNA is TGTGCCAGCAGCTTGTGGGGACCCTACGAGCAGTACTTC. Based on the CDR3 plus reference TRBV5-5 and TRBJ2-7, the full variable domain is DAGVTQSPTHLIKTRGQQVTLRCSPISGHKSVSWYQQVLGQGPQFIFQYYEKEERGRGNFPDRFSARQFPNYSSELNVNALLLGDSALYLCASSLWGPYEQYFGPGTRLTVT.

V and J are TRBV14 and TRBJ2-1, with a tentative D call TRBD2 (5 bases). The CDR3 runs 16 residues. The germline CDR1 and CDR2 sequences are SGHDN and FVKESK. Trimming removed 3 bases at V and 3 bases at J, with 15 bases between. The DNA for the CDR3 is TGTGCCAGCAGCCAGACCAGAAGCGGAAACTACAATGAGCAGTTCTTC. This codes for CASSQTRSGNYNEQFF. Full variable domain (outside the CDR3, taken from reference TRBV14 and TRBJ2-1): EAGVTQFPSHSVIEKGQTVTLRCDPISGHDNLYWYRRVMGKEIKFLLHFVKESKQDESGMPNNRFLAERTGGTYSTLKVQPAELEDSGVYFCASSQTRSGNYNEQFFGPGTRLTVL.

The V call is TRBV7-9, the J call TRBJ2-1; tentative D call: TRBD1 (6 bases). Germline lookup yields CDR1 SEHNR and CDR2 FQNEAQ (reference sequence). V was trimmed by 5 bases and J by 4 bases, leaving 24 bases between them. CDR3 length: 18 residues. The CDR3 DNA sequence: TGTGCCAGCAGCGAGACTAACGTTTATGGGGGCCCGTACAATGAGCAGTTCTTC. This encodes CASSETNVYGGPYNEQFF.

The chain uses TRBV7-9 and TRBJ2-3; D unresolved. Trimming took 2 bases from V and 6 from J, leaving 3 bases between them. In germline, CDR1 is SEHNR, CDR2 FQNEAQ (reference sequence). The CDR3 is 11 amino acids. The chain's CDR3 is CASSLFDTQYF. The CDR3 coding sequence is TGTGCCAGCAGCTTATTCGATACGCAGTATTTT.

This clone was detected only once. The CDR3 region has the DNA TGTGCCAGCAGCCCCCCGACTAGCGGGAGGGAAAATGAGCAGTTCTTC. The encoded protein is CASSPPTSGRENEQFF. The chain joins TRBV9 to TRBJ2-1; 14 bases match TRBD2. The CDR3 has 16 amino acids. After removal of 4 bases from V and 7 bases from J, the junction contained 7 bases not matched to a gene. Per germline, CDR1 SGDLS and CDR2 YYNGEE. The variable domain in full, with the rest retrieved from reference TRBV9 and TRBJ2-1, is DSGVTQTPKHLITATGQRVTLRCSPRSGDLSVYWYQQSLDQGLQFLIQYYNGEERAKGNILERFSAQQFPDLHSELNLSSLELGDSALYFCASSPPTSGRENEQFFGPGTRLTVL.

The chain employs TRBV25-1 and TRBJ2-3; D remains unclear. This CDR3 region has 15 residues. The germline V and J ends were trimmed by 6 bases and 2 bases, with 15 bases remaining between them. Germline assignment: CDR1 MGHDK and CDR2 SYGVNS. The CDR3 here is CASRSRNEVTDTQYF. CDR3 DNA: TGTGCCAGCAGGAGTAGAAACGAGGTCACAGATACGCAGTATTTT.